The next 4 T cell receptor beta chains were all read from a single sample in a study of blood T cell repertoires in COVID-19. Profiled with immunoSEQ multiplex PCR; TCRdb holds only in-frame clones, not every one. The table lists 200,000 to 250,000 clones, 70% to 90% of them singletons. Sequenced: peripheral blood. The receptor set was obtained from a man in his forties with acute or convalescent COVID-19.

The CDR3 DNA reads TGTGCCAGCAGCTTGAGCGGGGCTCCTTATAATTCACCCCTCCACTTT. Amino acid sequence: CASSLSGAPYNSPLHF. V gene TRBV5-5 combines with J gene TRBJ1-6; TRBD1 is a possible D gene (5 bases). The CDR3 totals 16 residues. Germline V gives CDR1 SGHKS, CDR2 YYEKEE (reference sequence). Trimming removed 1 base at V and 4 bases at J, with 12 bases between. Full variable domain (rest looked up from reference TRBV5-5 and TRBJ1-6): DAGVTQSPTHLIKTRGQQVTLRCSPISGHKSVSWYQQVLGQGPQFIFQYYEKEERGRGNFPDRFSARQFPNYSSELNVNALLLGDSALYLCASSLSGAPYNSPLHFGNGTRLTVT.

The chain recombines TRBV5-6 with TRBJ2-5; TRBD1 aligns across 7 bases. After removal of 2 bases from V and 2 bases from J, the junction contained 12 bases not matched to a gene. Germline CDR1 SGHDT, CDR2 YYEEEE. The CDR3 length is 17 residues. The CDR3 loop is CASSFTLLRDRQETQYF. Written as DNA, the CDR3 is TGTGCCAGCAGCTTCACTCTCCTCCGGGACAGACAAGAGACCCAGTACTTC.

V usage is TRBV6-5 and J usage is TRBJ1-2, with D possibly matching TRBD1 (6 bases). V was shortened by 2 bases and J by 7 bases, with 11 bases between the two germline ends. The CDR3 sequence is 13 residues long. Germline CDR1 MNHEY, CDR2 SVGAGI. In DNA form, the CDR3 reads TGTGCCAGCAGTTACGGGGACACCGCTGGCTACACCTTC. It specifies CASSYGDTAGYTF.

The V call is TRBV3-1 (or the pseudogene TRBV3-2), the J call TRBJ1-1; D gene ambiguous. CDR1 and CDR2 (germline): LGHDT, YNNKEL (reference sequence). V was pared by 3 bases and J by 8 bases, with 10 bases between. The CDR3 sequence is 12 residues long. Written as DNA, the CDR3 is TGTGCCAGCAGCCAGGGGAGATGGGAAGCTTTCTTT. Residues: CASSQGRWEAFF.